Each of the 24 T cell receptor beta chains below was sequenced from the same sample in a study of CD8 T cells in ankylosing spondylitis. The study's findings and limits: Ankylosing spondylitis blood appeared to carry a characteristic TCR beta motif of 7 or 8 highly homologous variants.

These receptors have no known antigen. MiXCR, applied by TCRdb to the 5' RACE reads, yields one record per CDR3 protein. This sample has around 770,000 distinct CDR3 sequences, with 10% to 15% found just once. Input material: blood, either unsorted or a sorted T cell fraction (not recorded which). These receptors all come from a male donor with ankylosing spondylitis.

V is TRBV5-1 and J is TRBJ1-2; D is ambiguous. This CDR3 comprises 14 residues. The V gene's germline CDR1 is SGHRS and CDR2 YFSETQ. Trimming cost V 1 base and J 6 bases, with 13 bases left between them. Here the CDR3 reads CASSLQVLVDGYTF. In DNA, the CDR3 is TGCGCCAGCAGCTTGCAGGTGCTCGTTGATGGCTACACCTTC.

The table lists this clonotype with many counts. CDR3 bases: TGTGCCAGCAGTTACCTCTACGAGCAGTACTTC. This codes for CASSYLYEQYF. The chain links TRBV6-5 to TRBJ2-7; D gene uncertain. CDR3 length equals 11 residues. Germline V gene sequence: CDR1 MNHEY, CDR2 SVGAGI. V lost 2 bases and J 3 bases, leaving 2 bases between the germline ends.

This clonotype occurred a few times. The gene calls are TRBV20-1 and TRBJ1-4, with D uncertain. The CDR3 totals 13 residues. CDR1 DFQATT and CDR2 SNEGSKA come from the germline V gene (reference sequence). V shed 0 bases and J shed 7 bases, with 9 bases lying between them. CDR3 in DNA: TGCAGTGCTAGAGATCTCACTTTTGAAAAACTGTTTTTT. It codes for CSARDLTFEKLFF.

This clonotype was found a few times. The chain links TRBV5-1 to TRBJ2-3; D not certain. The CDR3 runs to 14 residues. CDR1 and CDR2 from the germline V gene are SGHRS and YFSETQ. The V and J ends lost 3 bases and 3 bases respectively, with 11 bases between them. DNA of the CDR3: TGCGCCAGCAGCTCCCGACTCCCAACAGATACGCAGTATTTT. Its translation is CASSSRLPTDTQYF.

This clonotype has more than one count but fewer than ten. The CDR3 coding sequence is TGTGCCAGCAGCCAAGGATACAGGTATTACAATGAGCAGTTCTTC. Its protein is CASSQGYRYYNEQFF. The J gene is TRBJ2-1, the V gene TRBV4-2, with TRBD1 as a possible D gene (5 bases). V lost 1 base and J lost 4, with 11 bases in between. The CDR3 covers 15 residues. Germline-derived CDR1 and CDR2 are LGHNA and YNFKEQ.

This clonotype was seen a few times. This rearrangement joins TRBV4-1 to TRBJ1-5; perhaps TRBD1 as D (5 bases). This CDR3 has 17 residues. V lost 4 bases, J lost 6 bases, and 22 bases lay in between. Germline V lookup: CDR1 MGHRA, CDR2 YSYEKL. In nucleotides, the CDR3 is TGCGCCAGCAGCCCCCGGACCCAGGGAGAGATGGGTCAGCCCCAGCATTTT. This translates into CASSPRTQGEMGQPQHF.

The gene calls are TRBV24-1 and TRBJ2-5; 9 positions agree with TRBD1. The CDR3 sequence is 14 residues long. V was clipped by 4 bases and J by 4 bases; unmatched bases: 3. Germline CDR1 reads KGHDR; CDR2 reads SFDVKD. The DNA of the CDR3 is TGTGCCACCAGTGACGGGACAGGGCGAGAGACCCAGTACTTC. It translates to CATSDGTGRETQYF.

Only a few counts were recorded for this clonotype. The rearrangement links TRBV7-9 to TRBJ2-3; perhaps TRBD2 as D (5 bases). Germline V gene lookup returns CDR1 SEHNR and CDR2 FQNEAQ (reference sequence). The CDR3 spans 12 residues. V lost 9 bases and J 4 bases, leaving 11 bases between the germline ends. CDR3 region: CASSVISDTQYF. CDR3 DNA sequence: TGTGCCAGTAGCGTCATATCAGATACGCAGTATTTT. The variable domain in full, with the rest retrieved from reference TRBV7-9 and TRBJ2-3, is DTGVSQNPRHKITKRGQNVTFRCDPISEHNRLYWYRQTLGQGPEFLTYFQNEAQLEKSRLLSDRFSAERPKGSFSTLEIQRTEQGDSAMYLCASSVISDTQYFGPGTRLTVL.

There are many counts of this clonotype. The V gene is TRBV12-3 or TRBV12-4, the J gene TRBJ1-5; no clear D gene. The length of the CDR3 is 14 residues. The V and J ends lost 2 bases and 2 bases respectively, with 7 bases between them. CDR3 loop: CASSLHLGNQPQHF. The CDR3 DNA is TGTGCCAGCAGTTTACATCTAGGCAATCAGCCCCAGCATTTT.

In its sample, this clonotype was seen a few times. The CDR3 region has the DNA TGCAGTGCTCCGACACTAATACAGGGGAAGCAGTTCTTC. Translated: CSAPTLIQGKQFF. The gene calls are TRBV20-1 and TRBJ2-1; 7 nucleotides agree with TRBD1. V lost 5 bases to trimming and J lost 11 bases; unmatched junction nucleotides: 12. This CDR3 comprises 13 residues. Germline V gene data show CDR1 as DFQATT and CDR2 as SNEGSKA (reference sequence).

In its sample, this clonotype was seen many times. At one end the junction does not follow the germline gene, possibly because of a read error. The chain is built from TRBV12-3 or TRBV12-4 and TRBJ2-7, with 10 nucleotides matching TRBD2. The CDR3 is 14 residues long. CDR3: CASTLAGGSYEQYF. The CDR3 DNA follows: TGTGCCAGCACTTTAGCGGGAGGCTCCTACGAGCAGTACTTC.

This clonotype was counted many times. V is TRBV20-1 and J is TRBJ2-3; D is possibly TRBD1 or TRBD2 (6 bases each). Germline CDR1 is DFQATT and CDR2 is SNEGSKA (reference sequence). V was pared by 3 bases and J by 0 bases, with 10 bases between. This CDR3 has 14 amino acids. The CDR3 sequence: CSASGGPSTDTQYF. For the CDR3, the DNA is TGCAGTGCTAGCGGGGGCCCTAGCACAGATACGCAGTATTTT.

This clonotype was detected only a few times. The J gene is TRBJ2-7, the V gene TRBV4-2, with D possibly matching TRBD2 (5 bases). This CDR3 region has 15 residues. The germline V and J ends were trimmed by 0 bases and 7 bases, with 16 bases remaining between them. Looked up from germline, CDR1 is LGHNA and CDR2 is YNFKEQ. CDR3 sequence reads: CASSQDGGRLREQYF. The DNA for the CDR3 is TGTGCCAGCAGCCAAGATGGTGGGAGACTGCGGGAGCAGTACTTC.

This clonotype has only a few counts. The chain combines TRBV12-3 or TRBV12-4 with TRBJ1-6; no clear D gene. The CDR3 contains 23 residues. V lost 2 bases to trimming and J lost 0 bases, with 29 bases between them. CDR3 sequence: CASSLRRDQLREAASSYNSPLHF. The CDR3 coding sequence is TGTGCCAGCAGTTTAAGGAGGGATCAGCTAAGGGAGGCGGCCAGCTCCTATAATTCACCCCTCCACTTT.

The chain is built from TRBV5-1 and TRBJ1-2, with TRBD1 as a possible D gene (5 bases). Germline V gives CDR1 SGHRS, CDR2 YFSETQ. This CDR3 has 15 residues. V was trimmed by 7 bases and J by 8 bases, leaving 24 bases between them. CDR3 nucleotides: TGCGCCAGCTGGCTCGGGGCCGGGGTGGAGAAAGGCTACACCTTC. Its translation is CASWLGAGVEKGYTF. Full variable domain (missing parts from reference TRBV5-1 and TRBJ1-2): KAGVTQTPRYLIKTRGQQVTLSCSPISGHRSVSWYQQTPGQGLQFLFEYFSETQRNKGNFPGRFSGRQFSNSRSEMNVSTLELGDSALYLCASWLGAGVEKGYTFGSGTRLTVV.

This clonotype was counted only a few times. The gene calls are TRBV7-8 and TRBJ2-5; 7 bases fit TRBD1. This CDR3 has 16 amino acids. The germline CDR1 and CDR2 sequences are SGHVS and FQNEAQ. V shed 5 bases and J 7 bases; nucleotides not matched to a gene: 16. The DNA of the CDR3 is TGTGCCAGCAGCCCCCGTCCCGGGACAGTTATGGCGACCCAGTACTTC. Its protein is CASSPRPGTVMATQYF.

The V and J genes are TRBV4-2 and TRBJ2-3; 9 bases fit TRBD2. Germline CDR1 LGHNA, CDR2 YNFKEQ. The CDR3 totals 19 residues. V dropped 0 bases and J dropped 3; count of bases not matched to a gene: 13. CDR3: CASSQDPGSLAGPTDTQYF. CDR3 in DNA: TGTGCCAGCAGCCAAGACCCGGGATCGCTAGCGGGACCTACAGATACGCAGTATTTT.

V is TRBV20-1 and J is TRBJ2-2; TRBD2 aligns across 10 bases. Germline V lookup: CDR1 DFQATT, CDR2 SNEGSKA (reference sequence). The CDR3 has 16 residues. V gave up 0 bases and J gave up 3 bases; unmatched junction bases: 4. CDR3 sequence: CSARDRSGRDTGELFF. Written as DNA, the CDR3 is TGCAGTGCTAGAGATAGAAGCGGGAGGGACACCGGGGAGCTGTTTTTT.

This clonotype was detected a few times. The CDR3 nucleotides are TGTGCCACCAGTCCGAGCCGTCGCGGAAGCAATCAGCCCCAGCATTTT. Amino acid sequence: CATSPSRRGSNQPQHF. The V gene is TRBV24-1, the J gene TRBJ1-5; D not certain. The CDR3 spans 16 residues. Trimming pared 6 bases from V and 1 base from J, leaving 15 bases between. Germline V gene lookup returns CDR1 KGHDR and CDR2 SFDVKD.

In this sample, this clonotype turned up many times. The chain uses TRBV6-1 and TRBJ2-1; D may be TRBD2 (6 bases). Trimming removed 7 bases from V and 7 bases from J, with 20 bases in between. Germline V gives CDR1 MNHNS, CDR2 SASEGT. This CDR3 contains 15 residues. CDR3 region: CASKSRDSGFNEQFF. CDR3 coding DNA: TGTGCCAGCAAAAGCCGGGACTCAGGGTTTAATGAGCAGTTCTTC.

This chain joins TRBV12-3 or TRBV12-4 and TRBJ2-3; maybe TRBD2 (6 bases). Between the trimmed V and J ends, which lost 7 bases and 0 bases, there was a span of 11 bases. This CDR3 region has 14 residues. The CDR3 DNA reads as TGTGCCAGCAATTCGGGAGTGAGCACAGATACGCAGTATTTT. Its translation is CASNSGVSTDTQYF.

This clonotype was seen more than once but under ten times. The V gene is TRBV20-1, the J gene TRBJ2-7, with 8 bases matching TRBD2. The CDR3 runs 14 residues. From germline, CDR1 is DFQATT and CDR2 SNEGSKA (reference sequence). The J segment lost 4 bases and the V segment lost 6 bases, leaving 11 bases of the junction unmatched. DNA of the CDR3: TGCAGTGCAACCCCCGGGGGGGACCGATACGAGCAGTACTTC. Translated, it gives CSATPGGDRYEQYF.

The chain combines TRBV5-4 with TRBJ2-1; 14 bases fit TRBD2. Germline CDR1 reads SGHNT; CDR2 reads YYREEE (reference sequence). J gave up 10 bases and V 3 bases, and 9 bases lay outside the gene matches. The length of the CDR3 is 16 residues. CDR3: CASSYRLAGGLAEQFF. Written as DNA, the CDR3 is TGTGCCAGCAGCTACCGACTAGCGGGAGGGCTAGCCGAGCAGTTCTTC.

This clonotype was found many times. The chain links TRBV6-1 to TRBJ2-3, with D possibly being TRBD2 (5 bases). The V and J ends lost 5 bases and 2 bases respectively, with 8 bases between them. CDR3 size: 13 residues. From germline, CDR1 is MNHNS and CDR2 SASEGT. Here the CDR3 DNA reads TGTGCCAGCAGTCGTCGGGACACAGATACGCAGTATTTT. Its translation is CASSRRDTDTQYF.